A selection of T cell receptor beta chains follows, all from one sample in a study of OX40 agonist ivuxolimab in advanced cancers. Here immunoSEQ multiplex PCR was the method, and the copy in TCRdb shows in-frame clones only, minus some. Among around 70,000 clones listed, about 90% were seen once. The material sequenced was CD4+ or CD8+ T cells sorted from blood, taken in a trial of the OX40 agonist ivuxolimab. The receptors stem from an adult with an advanced solid tumor such as melanoma, head and neck, liver or kidney cancer. Both conserved end residues are trimmed from each CDR3.

j_gene: TRBJ2-7
v_gene: TRBV30
CDR3aa: AWSTQGLQY

j_gene: TRBJ2-5
v_gene: TRBV5-4
CDR3aa: ASSPAVAAGGQETQY

j_gene: TRBJ1-4
v_gene: TRBV15
CDR3aa: ATGGGGSTNEKLF

j_gene: TRBJ2-7
v_gene: TRBV15
CDR3aa: ATSRVASGGHEQY

j_gene: TRBJ2-5
v_gene: TRBV2
CDR3aa: AWGGSQETQY

j_gene: TRBJ1-3
v_gene: TRBV4-1
CDR3aa: ASSHPLKTGNTIY

j_gene: TRBJ2-7
v_gene: TRBV7-7
CDR3aa: ASSPGDSSYEQY

j_gene: TRBJ1-2
v_gene: TRBV6-1
CDR3aa: ASSEDVGGWGYT

j_gene: TRBJ1-2
v_gene: TRBV6-1
CDR3aa: ASSEVGQVYGYT

j_gene: TRBJ1-5
v_gene: TRBV9
CDR3aa: ASSERSQPQH

j_gene: TRBJ1-5
v_gene: TRBV5-1
CDR3aa: ASSLVGGDQPQH

j_gene: TRBJ2-5
v_gene: TRBV6-5
CDR3aa: ASGEIAGVQETQY

j_gene: TRBJ1-4
v_gene: TRBV6-1
CDR3aa: ASSDGQTEKLF

j_gene: TRBJ2-7
v_gene: TRBV6-5
CDR3aa: ASSKLGEQY

j_gene: TRBJ2-3
v_gene: TRBV7-9
CDR3aa: ASSLTSGGTDTQY

j_gene: TRBJ1-6
v_gene: TRBV6-1
CDR3aa: ASRTGGYSPLH

j_gene: TRBJ2-2
v_gene: TRBV28
CDR3aa: ASSSPAGGPGGELF

j_gene: TRBJ1-6
v_gene: TRBV7-3
CDR3aa: ASSRFAPNSPLH

j_gene: TRBJ1-1
v_gene: TRBV6-6
CDR3aa: ASSQDRLNTEAF

j_gene: TRBJ2-7
v_gene: TRBV14
CDR3aa: ASSQDGASQKQY

j_gene: TRBJ2-1
v_gene: TRBV7-8
CDR3aa: ASSLGPGLAPYNEQF

j_gene: TRBJ2-7
v_gene: TRBV11-3
CDR3aa: ASSLGLLQGLNEQY

j_gene: TRBJ2-2
v_gene: TRBV5-1
CDR3aa: ASSLGQGGSTGELF

j_gene: TRBJ2-7
v_gene: TRBV19
CDR3aa: ASSSWGTQSSYEQY

j_gene: TRBJ2-1
v_gene: TRBV2
CDR3aa: ASSRGGGARNEQF

j_gene: TRBJ2-3
v_gene: TRBV5-1
CDR3aa: ASSFDRETTDTQY

j_gene: TRBJ1-3
v_gene: TRBV9
CDR3aa: ASSVAVGGNTIY

j_gene: TRBJ2-3
v_gene: TRBV11-1
CDR3aa: ASGDFTDTQY

j_gene: TRBJ2-7
v_gene: TRBV11-2
CDR3aa: ASSTSPGQGAPYEQY

j_gene: TRBJ1-1
v_gene: TRBV11-2
CDR3aa: ASSRGAVEGEAF

j_gene: TRBJ1-3
v_gene: TRBV11-3
CDR3aa: ASSLQDSGNTIY

j_gene: TRBJ2-4
v_gene: TRBV4-1
CDR3aa: ASSQGGTNIQY

j_gene: TRBJ2-5
v_gene: TRBV11-2
CDR3aa: ASSPPGTAEGDKGTQY

j_gene: TRBJ1-2
v_gene: TRBV10-3
CDR3aa: AISESDSYGYT

j_gene: TRBJ2-3
v_gene: TRBV7-6
CDR3aa: ASSLASGRAPNTQY

j_gene: TRBJ1-2
v_gene: TRBV15
CDR3aa: ATSRDRDGGGYT

j_gene: TRBJ2-7
v_gene: TRBV30
CDR3aa: AWSYPRGYEQY

j_gene: TRBJ2-5
v_gene: TRBV19
CDR3aa: ASSIGSGAETQY

j_gene: TRBJ1-1
v_gene: TRBV6-6
CDR3aa: ASSTGVWNTEAF

j_gene: TRBJ1-3
v_gene: TRBV7-3
CDR3aa: ASSPGSGNTIY

j_gene: TRBJ2-7
v_gene: TRBV5-1
CDR3aa: ASSLSGGAYEQY

j_gene: TRBJ1-3
v_gene: TRBV21-1
CDR3aa: ASSKGTGSSGNTIY

j_gene: TRBJ2-4
v_gene: TRBV11-1
CDR3aa: ASSLRGSKNIQY

j_gene: TRBJ2-7
v_gene: TRBV6-6
CDR3aa: ASSYSGDEQY

j_gene: TRBJ1-1
v_gene: TRBV19
CDR3aa: ASSISPTGNTEAF

j_gene: TRBJ2-5
v_gene: TRBV19
CDR3aa: ASSPNPGTLEVETQY

j_gene: TRBJ1-2
v_gene: TRBV27
CDR3aa: ASSSRTGHYGYT

j_gene: TRBJ2-7
v_gene: TRBV18
CDR3aa: ASSPPRATYEQY

j_gene: TRBJ2-3
v_gene: TRBV29-1
CDR3aa: SVFLADTQY

j_gene: TRBJ2-4
v_gene: TRBV5-4
CDR3aa: ASSLVGDLAKNIQY

j_gene: TRBJ1-2
v_gene: TRBV6-5
CDR3aa: ASRKDRIYGYT

j_gene: TRBJ1-1
v_gene: TRBV18
CDR3aa: ASSPGQGSSRMGAF

j_gene: TRBJ2-7
v_gene: TRBV10-1
CDR3aa: ASSTGQGFHEQY

j_gene: TRBJ2-4
v_gene: TRBV9
CDR3aa: ASSVGSADWLNIQY